This T cell receptor (beta chain) was found in a study of control samples from healthy donors and cancer patients. Germline V gives CDR1 SGHRS, CDR2 YFSETQ. The V gene end was trimmed by 7 bases and the J gene end by 5 bases; junction bases not matched to a gene: 3. CDR3 length equals 12 residues. Libraries were prepared by immunoSEQ multiplex PCR; TCRdb keeps only in-frame clonotypes and omits some of them. The data contain roughly 49,000 clones, almost 90% of them singletons. The TCR originated in a man aged 45-60 years with head and neck cancer. V and J are TRBV5-1 and TRBJ2-7, with 10 bases identical to TRBD1. Sequencing used PBMCs. CDR3 in DNA: TGCGCCAGCGGACAGGGGGACGACGAGCAGTACTTC. Amino acid sequence: CASGQGDDEQYF.